The TCR beta chain described here comes from a study of Ad26.COV2.S vaccination and SARS-CoV-2 variants. Background on the study: Enrolled in COV1001, the donor was in the Ad26.COV2.S trial arm, which received the vaccine.

Treatment of the sample: roughly 19 received Ad26.COV2.S at low or high dose, single or two shots; 5 received placebo; per-sample allocation not given. The samples date from day 63 after the first vaccine or placebo injection. TCRdb's copy holds only in-frame clones and misses some; the assay was immunoSEQ multiplex PCR. The data contain 250,000 to 300,000 clones, approximately 89% of them seen just once; the ten biggest clones take up about 3.5%. Whole-study findings and limits: Ad26.COV2.S recipients had broader spike-specific TCRs (P = 0.0014).

In its sample, this clone was seen once. Its antigen is as yet unknown. The sequence derives from a person between 18 and 65 years old who received the Ad26.COV2.S COVID-19 vaccine or a placebo. The sequencing here drew on peripheral blood, taken in a trial of Ad26.COV2.S vaccine versus placebo.

The CDR3 here is CSVAEQGAGELFF. Here the CDR3 DNA reads TGCAGCGTGGCGGAACAGGGGGCCGGGGAGCTGTTTTTT. The chain is built from TRBV29-1 and TRBJ2-2; 8 positions match TRBD1. Germline CDR1 is SQVTM and CDR2 is ANQGSEA. The CDR3 contains 13 residues. V trimming: 6 bases; J trimming: 6 bases; junction bases outside the gene matches: 6.